The T cell receptor (beta chain) under discussion was sequenced for a study of a mutant IDH1 vaccine in newly diagnosed glioma. Study-wide background: Previous care, which was radiotherapy, temozolomide, or both, most often involved both.

Here immunoSEQ multiplex PCR was the method, and the copy in TCRdb shows in-frame clones only, minus some. The table records 50,000 to 65,000 clones, about four fifths of them present only once. Time point given: baseline, week 1 (first vaccination visit). Treatment indicated: pre-vaccination baseline after standard-of-care therapy. The CDR3 is made up of 11 amino acids. The germline CDR1 and CDR2 sequences are DFQATT and SNEGSKA (reference sequence). The germline V and J ends were trimmed by 6 bases and 2 bases, with 8 bases remaining between them. The TCR was taken from a man aged 18 to 30 with glioma. The chain joins TRBV20-1 to TRBJ2-7; D remains unclear. The starting material was PBMCs, obtained from a glioma patient treated with radiotherapy, temozolomide or both. As DNA, the CDR3 is TGCAGTGCCCCGGTGGCCTACGAGCAGTACTTC. As protein: CSAPVAYEQYF.